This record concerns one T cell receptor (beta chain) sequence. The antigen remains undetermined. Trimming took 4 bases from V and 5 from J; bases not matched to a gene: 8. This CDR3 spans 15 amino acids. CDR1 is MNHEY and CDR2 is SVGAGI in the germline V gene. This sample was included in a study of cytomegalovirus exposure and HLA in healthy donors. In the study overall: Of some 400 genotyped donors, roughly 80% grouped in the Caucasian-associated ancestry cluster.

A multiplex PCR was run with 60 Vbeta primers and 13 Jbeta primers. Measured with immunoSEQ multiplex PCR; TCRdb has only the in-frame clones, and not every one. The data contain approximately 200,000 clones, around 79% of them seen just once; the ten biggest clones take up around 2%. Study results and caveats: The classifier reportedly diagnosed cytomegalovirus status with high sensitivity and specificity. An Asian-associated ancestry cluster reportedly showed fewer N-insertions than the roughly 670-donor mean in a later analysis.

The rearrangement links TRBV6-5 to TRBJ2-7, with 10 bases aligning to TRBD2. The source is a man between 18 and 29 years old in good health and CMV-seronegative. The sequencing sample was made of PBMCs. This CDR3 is CASSFQRGGADEQYF. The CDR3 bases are TGTGCCAGCAGTTTTCAGCGGGGGGGCGCTGACGAGCAGTACTTC.